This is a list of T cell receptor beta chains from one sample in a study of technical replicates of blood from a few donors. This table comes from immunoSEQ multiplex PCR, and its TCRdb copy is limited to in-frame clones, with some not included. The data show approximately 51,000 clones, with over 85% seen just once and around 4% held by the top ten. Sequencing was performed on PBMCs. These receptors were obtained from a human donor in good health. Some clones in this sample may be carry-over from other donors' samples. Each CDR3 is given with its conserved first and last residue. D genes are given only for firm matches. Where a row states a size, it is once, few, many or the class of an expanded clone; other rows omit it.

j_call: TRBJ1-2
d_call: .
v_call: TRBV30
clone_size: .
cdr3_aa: CAWSYTRVLYGYTF
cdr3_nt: TGTGCCTGGAGTTACACCCGGGTCCTCTATGGCTACACCTTC

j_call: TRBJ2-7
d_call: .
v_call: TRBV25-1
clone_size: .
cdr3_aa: CASLPPHQEF
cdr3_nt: TGTGCCAGTCTCCCCCCACATCAGGAATTC

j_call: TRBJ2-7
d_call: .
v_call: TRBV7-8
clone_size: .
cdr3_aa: CASSLLTFGEQYF
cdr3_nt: TGTGCCAGCAGCTTACTGACTTTCGGCGAGCAGTACTTC

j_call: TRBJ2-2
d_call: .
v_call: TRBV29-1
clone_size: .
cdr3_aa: CSVEDSGRDGELFF
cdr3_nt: TGCAGCGTTGAAGATTCGGGCAGGGACGGGGAGCTGTTTTTT

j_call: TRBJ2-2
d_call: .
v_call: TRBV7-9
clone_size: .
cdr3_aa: CASSSRRGELFF
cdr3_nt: TGTGCCAGCAGCTCTCGCCGGGGGGAGCTGTTTTTT

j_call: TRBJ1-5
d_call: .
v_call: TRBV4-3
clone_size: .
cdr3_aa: CASSQVHLGGDQPQHF
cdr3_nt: TGCGCCAGCAGCCAAGTCCATTTGGGAGGCGATCAGCCCCAGCATTTT

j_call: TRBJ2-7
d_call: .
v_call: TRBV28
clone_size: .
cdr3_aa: CASSGSGPKAYEQYF
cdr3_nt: TGTGCCAGCAGCGGTAGCGGCCCCAAGGCCTACGAGCAGTACTTC

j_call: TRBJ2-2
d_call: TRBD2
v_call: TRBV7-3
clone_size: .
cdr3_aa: CASSFSGGVVPGELFF
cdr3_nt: TGTGCCAGCAGCTTCAGCGGGGGGGTAGTTCCCGGGGAGCTGTTTTTT

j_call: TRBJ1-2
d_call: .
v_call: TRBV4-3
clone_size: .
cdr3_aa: CASSPLGRAYGYTF
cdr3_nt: TGCGCCAGCAGCCCCTTGGGGAGGGCCTATGGCTACACCTTC

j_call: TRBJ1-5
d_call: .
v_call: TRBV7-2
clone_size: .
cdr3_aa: CASSPAGGNQPQHF
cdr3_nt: TGTGCCAGCAGCCCAGCAGGAGGGAACCAGCCCCAGCATTTT

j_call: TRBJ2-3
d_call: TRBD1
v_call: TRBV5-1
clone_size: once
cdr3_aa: CASRVTGQGTDTQYF
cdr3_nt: TGCGCCAGCAGGGTTACAGGACAGGGGACAGATACGCAGTATTTT

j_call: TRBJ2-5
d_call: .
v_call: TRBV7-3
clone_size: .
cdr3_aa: CASSLGLRETQYF
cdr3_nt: TGTGCCAGCAGCTTGGGACTCCGGGAGACCCAGTACTTC

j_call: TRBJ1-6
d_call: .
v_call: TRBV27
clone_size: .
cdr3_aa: CASSLVSGSSSPLHF
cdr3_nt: TGTGCCAGCAGTTTGGTTTCAGGGTCGAGTTCACCCCTCCACTTT

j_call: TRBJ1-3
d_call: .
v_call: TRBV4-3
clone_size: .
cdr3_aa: CASSQDRSLSGNTIYF
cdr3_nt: TGCGCCAGCAGCCAAGATAGGAGCCTTTCTGGAAACACCATATATTTT

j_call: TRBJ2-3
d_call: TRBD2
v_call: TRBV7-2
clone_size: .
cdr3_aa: CASSSKRGGDTQYF
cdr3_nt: TGTGCCAGCAGCTCGAAGCGGGGTGGAGATACGCAGTATTTT

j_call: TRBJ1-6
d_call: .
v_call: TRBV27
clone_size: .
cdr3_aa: CASSNPGHNSPLHF
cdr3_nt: TGTGCCAGCAGTAACCCTGGACACAATTCACCCCTCCACTTT

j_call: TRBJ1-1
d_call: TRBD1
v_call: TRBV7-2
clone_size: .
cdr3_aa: CASSFGQAWNTEAFF
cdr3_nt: TGTGCCAGCAGCTTCGGACAGGCCTGGAACACTGAAGCTTTCTTT

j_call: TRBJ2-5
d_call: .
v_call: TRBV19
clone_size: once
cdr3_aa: CATRGIGTQYF
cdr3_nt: TGTGCCACCCGGGGTATCGGGACCCAGTACTTC

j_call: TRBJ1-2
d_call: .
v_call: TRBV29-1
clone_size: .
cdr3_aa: CSVSGRGSLTEHGYTF
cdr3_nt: TGCAGCGTTTCTGGGAGGGGCTCCCTGACTGAGCATGGCTACACCTTC